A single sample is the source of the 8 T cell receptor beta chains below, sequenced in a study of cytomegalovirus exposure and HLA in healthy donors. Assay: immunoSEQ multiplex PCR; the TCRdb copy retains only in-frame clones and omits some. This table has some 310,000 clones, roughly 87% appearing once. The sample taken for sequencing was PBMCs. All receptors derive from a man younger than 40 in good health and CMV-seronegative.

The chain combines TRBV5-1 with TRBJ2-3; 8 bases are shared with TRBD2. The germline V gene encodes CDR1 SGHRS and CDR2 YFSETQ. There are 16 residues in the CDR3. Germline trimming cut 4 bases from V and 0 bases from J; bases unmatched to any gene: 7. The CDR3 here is CASSPGVAGSTDTQYF. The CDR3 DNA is TGCGCCAGCAGCCCAGGGGTAGCGGGAAGCACAGATACGCAGTATTTT.

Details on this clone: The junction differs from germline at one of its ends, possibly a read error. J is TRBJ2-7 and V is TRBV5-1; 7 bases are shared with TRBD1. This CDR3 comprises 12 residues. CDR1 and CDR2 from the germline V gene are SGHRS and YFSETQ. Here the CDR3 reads CASSLAGTARDF. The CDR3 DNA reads TGCGCCAGCAGCTTGGCCGGGACAGCTAGAGACTTC.

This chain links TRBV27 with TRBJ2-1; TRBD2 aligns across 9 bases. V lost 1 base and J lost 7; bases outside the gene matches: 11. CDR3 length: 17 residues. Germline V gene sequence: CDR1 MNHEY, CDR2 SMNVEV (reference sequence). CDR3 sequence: CASSLWKLAGGWNEQFF. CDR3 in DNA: TGTGCCAGCAGTTTATGGAAACTTGCGGGGGGGTGGAATGAGCAGTTCTTC.

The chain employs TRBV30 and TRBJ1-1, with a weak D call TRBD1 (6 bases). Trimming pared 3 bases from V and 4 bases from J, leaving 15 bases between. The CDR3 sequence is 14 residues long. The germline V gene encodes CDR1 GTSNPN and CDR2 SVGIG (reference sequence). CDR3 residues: CAWRLQGAGTEAFF. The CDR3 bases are TGTGCCTGGAGGCTACAGGGCGCAGGCACTGAAGCTTTCTTT.

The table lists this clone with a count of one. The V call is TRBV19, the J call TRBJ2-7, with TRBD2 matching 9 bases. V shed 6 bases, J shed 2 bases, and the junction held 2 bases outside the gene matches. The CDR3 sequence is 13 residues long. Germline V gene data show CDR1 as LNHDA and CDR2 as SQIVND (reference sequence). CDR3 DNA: TGTGCCAGTAGGGCTAGCGGGACCTACGAGCAGTACTTC. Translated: CASRASGTYEQYF.

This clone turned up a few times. The CDR3 DNA reads TGCGCCAGCAGCTTGGCCCAGGGGGCGGACGGCTACACCTTC. Its protein product is CASSLAQGADGYTF. The chain joins TRBV5-1 to TRBJ1-2; 8 nucleotides align to TRBD1. Germline lookup yields CDR1 SGHRS and CDR2 YFSETQ. The V segment lost 0 bases and the J segment 8 bases; nucleotides outside the gene matches: 6. The CDR3 has 14 residues.

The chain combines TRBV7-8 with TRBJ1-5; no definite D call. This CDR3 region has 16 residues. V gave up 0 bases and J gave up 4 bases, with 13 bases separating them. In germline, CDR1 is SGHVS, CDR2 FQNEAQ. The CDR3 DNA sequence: TGTGCCAGCAGCTTAGCGCTCACAGTTCAGAATCAGCCCCAGCATTTT. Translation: CASSLALTVQNQPQHF.

In DNA form, the CDR3 reads TGCGCCAGCAGCAAGGGGCGAGACTATGGCTACACCTTC. Protein product: CASSKGRDYGYTF. This chain links TRBV10-1 with TRBJ1-2; a weak D match, TRBD1 (5 bases). The CDR3 runs 13 residues. V gave up 6 bases and J gave up 3 bases, with 11 bases separating them. Germline loops: CDR1 WNHNN, CDR2 SYGVQD (reference sequence).